This T cell receptor beta chain was recovered during a study of T-cell reconstitution after alpha-beta-depleted transplantation in children. Study-wide results and caveats: Alpha-beta T cells about two months after transplant reportedly derived from several hundred expanded graft clones.

Researchers prepared the TCRbeta library using unique molecular identifiers, the study reports. TCRdb used MiXCR to reprocess the PCR reads, holding one entry per CDR3 protein. Found here are around 700,000 distinct CDR3 sequences, about 12% of them singletons; the top ten hold 0.75% to 0.85%. This CDR3 comprises 14 residues. Trimming pared 6 bases from V and 5 bases from J, leaving 14 bases between. Germline CDR1 is KGHSH and CDR2 is LQKENI. On this clonotype: Its antigen is not identified.

This material consisted of PBMCs, taken before TCRalphabeta/CD19-depleted stem cell transplant. The origin of this receptor is a girl aged 2 to 10 with congenital amegakaryocytic thrombocytopenia, due to receive a stem cell transplant. This chain uses TRBV18 with TRBJ2-4; no definite D call. CDR3 loop: CASSRSGGENIQYF. CDR3 in DNA: TGTGCCAGCTCTCGATCGGGTGGCGAAAACATTCAGTACTTC.